The 28 T cell receptor beta chains given below trace back to one sample, sequenced in a study of a mutant IDH1 vaccine in newly diagnosed glioma. Time point denoted: week 35, safety follow-up. In every dose of vaccine, 300 ug of mutant IDH1 20-mer peptide was given alongside topical imiquimod. Their antigens remain unidentified. TCRdb's table, derived via immunoSEQ multiplex PCR, lists solely in-frame clones and lacks some. In the table there are some 29,000 clones, about 76% of which are singletons. This sample comprised PBMCs, obtained from a glioma patient whose treatment included an IDH1 peptide vaccine. The source is a man between 50 and 59 years old with glioma.

In its sample, this clone was seen a few times. Here the CDR3 DNA reads TGTGCCAGCAACCGAAACACTGAAGCTTTCTTT. It is translated as CASNRNTEAFF. The J gene is TRBJ1-1, the V gene TRBV7-9; D is unclear. Germline-derived CDR1 and CDR2 are SEHNR and FQNEAQ (reference sequence). Trimming pared 7 bases from V and 2 bases from J, leaving 5 bases between. The CDR3 extends over 11 amino acids.

This chain connects TRBV7-9 to TRBJ1-4; TRBD1 matches 8 bases. With 3 bases clipped from V and 4 bases from J, the junction kept 4 bases outside the gene matches. This CDR3 is 15 amino acids long. CDR1 is SEHNR, CDR2 FQNEAQ, per germline (reference sequence). In nucleotides, the CDR3 is TGTGCCAGCAGCTTCTGGGACAGGATTAATGAAAAACTGTTTTTT. Translating gives CASSFWDRINEKLFF.

The rearrangement uses TRBV5-8 and TRBJ1-5; D remains unclear. Germline V CDR1 and CDR2: SGHTS, YDEGEE. This CDR3 is built from 14 residues. The V gene lost 2 bases and the J gene lost 5 bases, with 11 bases spanning the gap. Written as DNA, the CDR3 is TGTGCCAGCAGCTTAAAAACAAGCTATCAGCCCCAGCATTTT. It encodes CASSLKTSYQPQHF. The whole variable domain, remainder taken from reference TRBV5-8 and TRBJ1-5, is EAGVTQSPTHLIKTRGQQATLRCSPISGHTSVYWYQQALGLGLQFLLWYDEGEERNRGNFPPRFSGRQFPNYSSELNVNALELEDSALYLCASSLKTSYQPQHFGDGTRLSIL.

The chain links TRBV7-2 to TRBJ2-5; TRBD2 matches at 13 bases. V was clipped by 5 bases and J by 4 bases; unmatched bases: 13. This CDR3 spans 18 amino acids. Germline V gene lookup returns CDR1 SGHTA and CDR2 FQGNSA. CDR3 DNA sequence: TGTGCCAGCAGCCTAGGACTAGCGGGAGCCATTAGGGGAGAGACCCAGTACTTC. It specifies CASSLGLAGAIRGETQYF.

This chain joins TRBV4-2 and TRBJ2-5; 9 nucleotides match TRBD1. The J call may be in error: the DNA end matches TRBJ2-7 better. The CDR3 spans 17 residues. Germline V gene data show CDR1 as LGHNA and CDR2 as YNFKEQ. CDR3 coding DNA: TGTGCCAGCAGCCGACCTTCTGCTTCCCAGGACAGGGGCGAGCAGTACTTC. The encoded protein is CASSRPSASQDRGEQYF.

The chain couples TRBV5-6 to TRBJ2-7; TRBD2 agrees at 7 bases. V gave up 1 base and J gave up 3 bases; unmatched junction bases: 4. This CDR3 has 14 residues. Germline CDR1 reads SGHDT; CDR2 reads YYEEEE. The CDR3 bases are TGTGCCAGCAGCTTGCCTGGGGGGGACTACGAGCAGTACTTC. This translates into CASSLPGGDYEQYF.

This clone showed up just once. This CDR3 is CAWRQTDYGYTF. The DNA for the CDR3 is TGTGCCTGGAGGCAGACTGATTATGGCTACACCTTC. The chain links TRBV30 to TRBJ1-2; D is unclear. This CDR3 comprises 12 residues. Germline lookup yields CDR1 GTSNPN and CDR2 SVGIG (reference sequence). V was cut by 3 bases and J by 5 bases, with 10 bases left in between.

J is TRBJ2-3 and V is TRBV9, with D unclear. With 2 bases removed from V and 0 bases from J, the gap between germline ends came to 10 bases. Germline loops: CDR1 SGDLS, CDR2 YYNGEE. The CDR3 runs to 15 residues. The CDR3 spells CASSVTRSSTDTQYF. In DNA form, the CDR3 reads TGTGCCAGCAGCGTGACTCGCTCTAGCACAGATACGCAGTATTTT.

The count of this clone is one. The chain couples TRBV7-9 to TRBJ1-2; the D is unclear. The V and J ends lost 6 bases and 7 bases respectively, with 9 bases between them. The CDR3 spans 11 residues. The germline V gene encodes CDR1 SEHNR and CDR2 FQNEAQ (reference sequence). CDR3 nucleotides: TGTGCCAGCAGATCGGACGGTGGCTACACCTTC. This gives the protein CASRSDGGYTF. The full variable domain, its missing parts supplied by reference TRBV7-9 and TRBJ1-2, is DTGVSQNPRHKITKRGQNVTFRCDPISEHNRLYWYRQTLGQGPEFLTYFQNEAQLEKSRLLSDRFSAERPKGSFSTLEIQRTEQGDSAMYLCASRSDGGYTFGSGTRLTVV.

This chain connects TRBV27 to TRBJ2-1; TRBD2 matches at 10 bases. With 5 bases clipped from V and 2 bases from J, the junction kept 6 bases outside the gene matches. Germline CDR1 is MNHEY and CDR2 is SMNVEV (reference sequence). The CDR3 covers 16 residues. The CDR3 coding sequence is TGTGCCAGCAGTCCCCCCGGGACTAGCGCCTACAATGAGCAGTTCTTC. It codes for CASSPPGTSAYNEQFF.

Here the CDR3 reads CASGSQGGLAGNTIYF. The CDR3 DNA is TGTGCCAGTGGGTCTCAAGGAGGTCTGGCTGGAAACACCATATATTTT. This rearrangement joins TRBV7-9 to TRBJ1-3; no clear D. The ends were cut back, 9 bases at V and 2 bases at J, with 20 bases in the middle. The CDR3 length is 16 residues. The germline V gene has CDR1 SEHNR and CDR2 FQNEAQ (reference sequence).

The chain has TRBV18 and TRBJ2-2; a weak D match, TRBD1 (6 bases). Germline CDR1 and CDR2: KGHSH and LQKENI. Trimming took off 4 bases at V and 2 bases at J, with 11 bases between the two ends. This CDR3 is 15 amino acids long. In DNA, the CDR3 is TGTGCCAGCTCACGTGGGGGCAGTAACACCGGGGAGCTGTTTTTT. Amino acid sequence: CASSRGGSNTGELFF.

This rearrangement joins TRBV28 to TRBJ2-7; 9 nucleotides align to TRBD1. This CDR3 comprises 16 residues. Germline CDR1 reads MDHEN; CDR2 reads SYDVKM. Germline trimming cut 6 bases from V and 3 bases from J; bases unmatched to any gene: 12. The CDR3 protein is CASSPNKGTGFYEQYF. The CDR3 DNA is TGTGCCAGCAGCCCGAATAAAGGGACAGGGTTCTACGAGCAGTACTTC.

This clone was counted once. CDR3 residues: CARGGQGEETQYF. The CDR3 coding sequence is TGTGCCAGGGGGGGACAGGGGGAAGAGACCCAGTACTTC. The chain has TRBV2 and TRBJ2-5; 11 nucleotides match TRBD1. Germline V gene lookup returns CDR1 SNHLY and CDR2 FYNNEI. CDR3 size: 13 residues. The V and J ends lost 9 bases and 3 bases, in that order; junction bases with no gene match: 3.

The chain uses TRBV7-2 and TRBJ2-1; 8 bases match TRBD1. This CDR3 is 15 amino acids long. With V trimmed by 4 bases and J by 5 bases, 7 bases remained unmatched. Germline-derived CDR1 and CDR2 are SGHTA and FQGNSA. This CDR3 is CASSSNRGWHNEQFF. CDR3 in DNA: TGTGCCAGCAGCTCAAACAGGGGGTGGCACAATGAGCAGTTCTTC.

This chain joins TRBV19 and TRBJ1-6; D uncertain. Trimming left V 1 base short and J 12 bases short, with 10 bases between. The germline gives CDR1 LNHDA, CDR2 SQIVND (reference sequence). This CDR3 is 13 amino acids long. This chain's CDR3 is CASSIVQNGPLHF. The CDR3 coding sequence is TGTGCCAGTAGTATAGTTCAAAACGGACCCCTCCACTTT.

This clone was detected only a few times. V usage is TRBV30 and J usage is TRBJ2-4; D is unclear. Germline CDR1 and CDR2: GTSNPN and SVGIG (reference sequence). With 0 bases removed from V and 7 bases from J, the gap between germline ends came to 10 bases. The CDR3 spans 13 residues. CDR3 nucleotides: TGTGCCTGGAGTGTCGGCAGTTCGAACATTCAGTACTTC. Protein product: CAWSVGSSNIQYF.

The chain employs TRBV5-1 and TRBJ2-5; D perhaps matches TRBD1 (6 bases). The germline gives CDR1 SGHRS, CDR2 YFSETQ. The CDR3 length is 15 residues. Trimming took 4 bases from V and 2 from J, leaving 15 bases between them. The chain's CDR3 is CASSPTGFGQETQYF. CDR3 nucleotide sequence: TGCGCCAGCAGCCCAACAGGGTTTGGGCAAGAGACCCAGTACTTC.

The chain combines TRBV5-4 with TRBJ1-2; no reliable D call. Germline CDR1 reads SGHNT; CDR2 reads YYREEE (reference sequence). This CDR3 contains 13 residues. Trimming took 1 base from V and 0 from J, leaving 4 bases between them. CDR3 in amino acids: CASSLLANYGYTF. DNA of the CDR3: TGTGCCAGCAGCTTGTTGGCTAACTATGGCTACACCTTC. The whole variable domain, remainder taken from reference TRBV5-4 and TRBJ1-2, is ETGVTQSPTHLIKTRGQQVTLRCSSQSGHNTVSWYQQALGQGPQFIFQYYREEENGRGNFPPRFSGLQFPNYSSELNVNALELDDSALYLCASSLLANYGYTFGSGTRLTVV.

The V call is TRBV10-3, the J call TRBJ2-1; D unclear. The CDR3 runs to 12 residues. V lost 0 bases and J 5 bases, leaving 2 bases between the germline ends. CDR1 and CDR2 from the germline V gene are ENHRY and SYGVKD. The CDR3 sequence: CAISESNNEQFF. CDR3 bases: TGTGCCATCAGTGAGTCGAACAATGAGCAGTTCTTC.

The V call is TRBV2, the J call TRBJ1-2, with no clear D. Germline lookup yields CDR1 SNHLY and CDR2 FYNNEI. V was pared by 6 bases and J by 13 bases, with 21 bases between. This CDR3 has 13 residues. The CDR3 nucleotides read TGTGCCAGCAGCGGGCAACTTACAGACCATGGCACCTTC. This gives the protein CASSGQLTDHGTF.

The J gene is TRBJ2-1, the V gene TRBV19; D is uncertain. The CDR3 is 15 amino acids. The germline gives CDR1 LNHDA, CDR2 SQIVND (reference sequence). Deletions cut 3 bases from V and 6 bases from J, with 15 bases between. DNA for the CDR3: TGTGCCAGTAGTATTACCCAGACATCGTCCAATGAGCAGTTCTTC. Protein product: CASSITQTSSNEQFF.

The chain is built from TRBV15 and TRBJ1-5; TRBD1 aligns across 8 bases. V trimming: 1 base; J trimming: 6 bases; junction bases outside the gene matches: 5. The CDR3 consists of 15 residues. Germline values: CDR1 LNHNV, CDR2 YYDKDF (reference sequence). The CDR3 DNA reads as TGTGCCACCAGCAGAGTACGACAGGGGACTCAGCCCCAGCATTTT. It codes for CATSRVRQGTQPQHF.

The chain is built from TRBV4-1 and TRBJ2-2; 7 bases map to TRBD1. The V gene end was trimmed by 1 base and the J gene end by 4 bases; junction bases not matched to a gene: 15. This CDR3 contains 19 residues. Germline V lookup: CDR1 MGHRA, CDR2 YSYEKL. The CDR3: CASSQVVRRRGRLTGELFF. The CDR3 region has the DNA TGCGCCAGCAGCCAAGTGGTTCGGCGAAGGGGGCGCCTCACCGGGGAGCTGTTTTTT.

The rearrangement joins TRBV7-2 to TRBJ2-7; 8 bases are shared with TRBD1. Germline loops: CDR1 SGHTA, CDR2 FQGNSA. This CDR3 has 14 amino acids. V dropped 4 bases and J dropped 5; count of bases not matched to a gene: 7. The CDR3, as DNA: TGTGCCAGCAGCTACGGACAGGGAGTGAACGAGCAGTACTTC. Translating gives CASSYGQGVNEQYF.

A single count supports this clone. The chain couples TRBV7-9 to TRBJ2-1; TRBD1 might be the D (5 bases). Trimming stripped 5 bases from V and 10 bases from J, with 15 bases between. Germline lookup yields CDR1 SEHNR and CDR2 FQNEAQ (reference sequence). CDR3 length: 13 amino acids. As DNA, the CDR3 is TGTGCCAGCAGCCCACGTCTAGGGGAAGAGCAGTTCTTC. The encoded protein is CASSPRLGEEQFF. Looking up the rest from reference TRBV7-9 and TRBJ2-1 gives the full variable domain: DTGVSQNPRHKITKRGQNVTFRCDPISEHNRLYWYRQTLGQGPEFLTYFQNEAQLEKSRLLSDRFSAERPKGSFSTLEIQRTEQGDSAMYLCASSPRLGEEQFFGPGTRLTVL.

The chain combines TRBV5-1 with TRBJ1-1; possible D gene TRBD1, 5 bases. The CDR3 is made up of 16 amino acids. Trimming pared 4 bases from V and 1 base from J, leaving 17 bases between. Germline lookup yields CDR1 SGHRS and CDR2 YFSETQ. The CDR3 DNA reads TGCGCCAGCAGCAGCCCCTCGGGGGGAAGGAACACTGAAGCTTTCTTT. Translation: CASSSPSGGRNTEAFF.

The J gene is TRBJ1-1, the V gene TRBV5-6; D remains unclear. Germline V gives CDR1 SGHDT, CDR2 YYEEEE. The CDR3 loop spans 13 amino acids. Trimming took off 7 bases at V and 5 bases at J, with 15 bases between the two ends. CDR3 in amino acids: CASLGMPETEAFF. The CDR3 nucleotides read TGTGCCAGCCTCGGGATGCCGGAAACTGAAGCTTTCTTT.